The 21 T cell receptor beta chains below come from one sample, sequenced in a study of cytotoxic CD8 clonotypes in ibrutinib-treated CLL. Here immunoSEQ multiplex PCR was the method, and the copy in TCRdb shows in-frame clones only, minus some. The repertoire includes hundreds of thousands of clones, around 70% of them detected once, and more than 4.5% sits in the top ten. The material was PBMCs, obtained after 12 months of ibrutinib treatment. Source of these receptors: a human donor with chronic lymphocytic leukemia.

CDR3 residues: CASTLIDGYGYTF. CDR3 nucleotides: TGTGCCAGCACCCTTATAGACGGGTATGGCTACACCTTC. The V call is TRBV6-5, the J call TRBJ1-2, with unresolved D. Trimming stripped 7 bases from V and 5 bases from J, with 14 bases between. The germline CDR1 and CDR2 sequences are MNHEY and SVGAGI. The length of the CDR3 is 13 residues.

The rearrangement joins TRBV20-1 to TRBJ2-7, with D uncertain. V lost 3 bases and J lost 5, with 8 bases in between. The CDR3 has 11 amino acids. Per germline, CDR1 DFQATT and CDR2 SNEGSKA (reference sequence). Here the CDR3 DNA reads TGCAGTGCTAGTCGGTCCGACGAGCAGTACTTC. Translating it yields CSASRSDEQYF.

The J gene is TRBJ2-3, the V gene TRBV5-1; unclear D gene. Trimming removed 4 bases from V and 2 bases from J, with 26 bases in between. The CDR3 covers 19 residues. Germline loops: CDR1 SGHRS, CDR2 YFSETQ. Here the CDR3 reads CASSHPPLGVEANTDTQYF. The CDR3 nucleotides are TGCGCCAGCAGCCACCCCCCTTTAGGAGTAGAGGCCAACACAGATACGCAGTATTTT.

This chain joins TRBV28 and TRBJ2-1, with D possibly matching TRBD2 (6 bases). Germline CDR1 and CDR2: MDHEN and SYDVKM. Trimming pared 8 bases from V and 3 bases from J, leaving 14 bases between. The CDR3 runs to 14 residues. CDR3 DNA sequence: TGTGCCAGCTCCCGCCGACTAGTCTACAATGAGCAGTTCTTC. Its translation: CASSRRLVYNEQFF.

The chain couples TRBV5-6 to TRBJ1-5, with TRBD1 identical over 7 bases. V shed 7 bases, J shed 3 bases, and the junction held 10 bases outside the gene matches. The CDR3 is made up of 15 amino acids. Germline CDR1 reads SGHDT; CDR2 reads YYEEEE. The CDR3 DNA reads TGTGCCAGCGGGGATAGGGACAGACCCAATCAGCCCCAGCATTTT. It specifies CASGDRDRPNQPQHF.

J is TRBJ2-3 and V is TRBV6-5, with D possibly called TRBD1 or TRBD2 (5 bases each). V gave up 6 bases and J gave up 8 bases, with 15 bases separating them. This CDR3 has 13 amino acids. Germline CDR1 MNHEY, CDR2 SVGAGI. The CDR3 DNA reads as TGTGCCAGCAGGGCCGGGACGCCAGTTACGCAGTATTTT. This codes for CASRAGTPVTQYF.

The rearrangement links TRBV7-2 to TRBJ1-5; D perhaps matches TRBD1 (5 bases). The CDR3 is 15 amino acids. V gave up 5 bases and J gave up 4 bases, with 15 bases separating them. CDR1 and CDR2 (germline): SGHTA, FQGNSA. The DNA of the CDR3 is TGTGCCAGCAGCCCGGAGAGGGCAGGGAATCAGCCCCAGCATTTT. Its translation is CASSPERAGNQPQHF. The variable domain in full, completed from reference TRBV7-2 and TRBJ1-5, reads GAGVSQSPSNKVTEKGKDVELRCDPISGHTALYWYRQSLGQGLEFLIYFQGNSAPDKSGLPSDRFSAERTGGSVSTLTIQRTQQEDSAVYLCASSPERAGNQPQHFGDGTRLSIL.

The chain links TRBV29-1 to TRBJ1-2; 9 positions agree with TRBD1. Looked up from germline, CDR1 is SQVTM and CDR2 is ANQGSEA. V shed 1 base and J 4 bases; nucleotides not matched to a gene: 10. The CDR3 contains 16 residues. DNA of the CDR3: TGCAGCGTTGAAGCGCTCACAGGGGGCGTCGGCTATGGCTACACCTTC. This gives the protein CSVEALTGGVGYGYTF.

In this sample, this clone turned up a few times. The chain joins TRBV30 to TRBJ2-2; 7 nucleotides line up with TRBD1. CDR1 and CDR2 (germline): GTSNPN, SVGIG (reference sequence). V shed 0 bases and J 3 bases; nucleotides not matched to a gene: 1. The CDR3 covers 14 residues. The CDR3 here is CAWSVQGYTGELFF. The CDR3 nucleotides read TGTGCCTGGAGTGTACAGGGGTACACCGGGGAGCTGTTTTTT.

The table lists this clone with a few counts. The chain carries TRBV30 and TRBJ1-1; the D gene is possibly TRBD1 (6 bases). V dropped 2 bases and J dropped 4 bases, with 17 bases sitting between them. CDR3 length equals 15 residues. The germline V gene encodes CDR1 GTSNPN and CDR2 SVGIG (reference sequence). The CDR3 sequence: CAWSPPGGRGTEAFF. CDR3 nucleotides: TGTGCCTGGAGTCCCCCCGGGGGCAGGGGCACTGAAGCTTTCTTT.

This clone turned up a few times. CDR3 loop: CASSEGQGSNSPLHF. The CDR3 coding sequence is TGTGCCAGCAGTGAAGGACAGGGATCGAATTCACCCCTCCACTTT. This sequence joins TRBV2 and TRBJ1-6; 7 bases match TRBD1. V gave up 1 base and J gave up 7 bases; unmatched junction bases: 4. The CDR3 contains 15 residues. Germline V gives CDR1 SNHLY, CDR2 FYNNEI.

V gene TRBV6-5 combines with J gene TRBJ1-2; D is possibly TRBD1 (6 bases). The CDR3 length is 14 residues. V gave up 5 bases and J gave up 7 bases, with 17 bases separating them. CDR1 is MNHEY and CDR2 is SVGAGI in the germline V gene. The CDR3 loop is CASSADTGSSGYTF. CDR3 DNA: TGTGCCAGCAGTGCTGATACAGGGAGTTCTGGCTACACCTTC.

The gene calls are TRBV11-2 and TRBJ2-5; 8 bases are shared with TRBD1. The V segment lost 6 bases and the J segment 4 bases; nucleotides outside the gene matches: 7. Germline loops: CDR1 SGHAT, CDR2 FQNNGV. The CDR3 consists of 14 residues. In DNA, the CDR3 is TGTGCCAGCAGTCAACTCGGACAGGGAGAGACCCAGTACTTC. This encodes CASSQLGQGETQYF. Filled out from reference TRBV11-2 and TRBJ2-5, the complete variable domain reads EAGVAQSPRYKIIEKRQSVAFWCNPISGHATLYWYQQILGQGPKLLIQFQNNGVVDDSQLPKDRFSAERLKGVDSTLKIQPAKLEDSAVYLCASSQLGQGETQYFGPGTRLLVL.

This chain links TRBV29-1 with TRBJ1-5; 12 bases align to TRBD1. The length of the CDR3 is 14 residues. The ends lost 6 bases at V and 3 bases at J; junction bases unmatched: 3. Germline V lookup: CDR1 SQVTM, CDR2 ANQGSEA. CDR3 bases: TGCAGCGTAGGGACAGGGGGCTTCAATCAGCCCCAGCATTTT. It codes for CSVGTGGFNQPQHF.

The count of this clone is one. The V and J genes are TRBV5-1 and TRBJ1-6; no clear D. Germline CDR1 is SGHRS and CDR2 is YFSETQ. Trimming cost V 1 base and J 0 bases, with 8 bases left between them. The CDR3 totals 16 residues. Here the CDR3 reads CASSLIQSSYNSPLHF. In DNA form, the CDR3 reads TGCGCCAGCAGCTTGATCCAGAGCTCCTATAATTCACCCCTCCACTTT. The full variable domain, completed using reference TRBV5-1 and TRBJ1-6, is KAGVTQTPRYLIKTRGQQVTLSCSPISGHRSVSWYQQTPGQGLQFLFEYFSETQRNKGNFPGRFSGRQFSNSRSEMNVSTLELGDSALYLCASSLIQSSYNSPLHFGNGTRLTVT.

The chain is built from TRBV5-3 and TRBJ1-3; D unclear. TRBV5-3 is an ORF for which the function is uncertain. The CDR3 contains 14 residues. The V end was cut by 7 bases, the J end by 3 bases, with 14 bases between. The CDR3 DNA follows: TGTGCCAGATTTGAGATTGGTCTTGGAAACACCATATATTTT. This translates into CARFEIGLGNTIYF.

V gene TRBV10-3 combines with J gene TRBJ2-3; TRBD2 might be the D (7 bases). Germline loops: CDR1 ENHRY, CDR2 SYGVKD. V was shortened by 10 bases and J by 6 bases, with 20 bases between the two germline ends. The CDR3 is 14 residues long. The CDR3 is CATALGGPLDTQYF. CDR3 sequence (DNA): TGTGCCACCGCGTTGGGGGGGCCATTGGATACGCAGTATTTT.

V is TRBV7-2 and J is TRBJ1-3; D remains ambiguous. Germline-derived CDR1 and CDR2 are SGHTA and FQGNSA. V lost 3 bases to trimming and J lost 7 bases, with 7 bases between them. This CDR3 spans 12 amino acids. As DNA, the CDR3 is TGTGCCAGCAGCTTCCAGCCGAACACCATATATTTT. This translates into CASSFQPNTIYF.

This chain connects TRBV5-1 to TRBJ2-2; D gene ambiguous. Germline CDR1 is SGHRS and CDR2 is YFSETQ. V was clipped by 0 bases and J by 4 bases, with 13 bases between them. This CDR3 contains 16 residues. The CDR3 sequence: CASSLDRGTLTGELFF. DNA for the CDR3: TGCGCCAGCAGCTTGGATCGAGGCACTCTCACCGGGGAGCTGTTTTTT.

Only one count was recorded for this clone. This sample also contains other DNA sequences that code for the same CDR3. V and J are TRBV20-1 and TRBJ2-1; possible D gene TRBD2, 5 bases. Deletions cut 3 bases from V and 12 bases from J, with 12 bases between. This CDR3 spans 11 amino acids. The germline CDR1 and CDR2 sequences are DFQATT and SNEGSKA (reference sequence). CDR3: CSASGWERQFF. For the CDR3, the DNA is TGCAGTGCTAGTGGGTGGGAGAGGCAGTTCTTC.

The gene calls are TRBV7-8 and TRBJ2-3; 7 nucleotides match TRBD2. CDR3 length equals 15 residues. In germline, CDR1 is SGHVS, CDR2 FQNEAQ. The ends lost 5 bases at V and 10 bases at J; junction bases unmatched: 15. The CDR3 nucleotides are TGTGCCAGCAGCCCTATCGGGGGAGGGGTAAGGGCGCAGTATTTT. This codes for CASSPIGGGVRAQYF.